The rows below give T cell receptor beta chains drawn from one sample of a study of blood T cell repertoires in COVID-19. The assay was immunoSEQ multiplex PCR, and TCRdb's table has in-frame clones only and misses some. The table has 250,000 or so clones, roughly 84% seen once; the top ten hold around 3.5%. Sequenced: PBMCs or T cells enriched from blood (not recorded which). All receptors come from a man aged 45-65 years who had recovered from COVID-19. Each CDR3 is given with its conserved first and last residue. The order of the fields is V gene, D gene, clone size, J gene, CDR3 DNA, CDR3 protein. D genes are given only for firm matches. Only some rows state a clone size, as once, few, many or a class for expanded clones.

TRBV5-4	-	-	TRBJ2-3	TGTGCCAGCAGCTTTCTCGGGGAGGCCACAGATACGCAGTATTTT	CASSFLGEATDTQYF
TRBV6-5	-	-	TRBJ2-3	TGTGCCAGCAGTTACTCATTCGGAGATACGCAGTATTTT	CASSYSFGDTQYF
TRBV6-5	-	-	TRBJ1-6	TGTGCCATCAAAGGTGGGCACGAGTCACCCCTCCACTTT	CAIKGGHESPLHF
TRBV9	TRBD2	-	TRBJ2-3	TGTGCCAGCAGCACTAGCGGGAGGTCCACCTACACAGATACGCAGTATTTT	CASSTSGRSTYTDTQYF
TRBV5-1	-	-	TRBJ2-3	TGCGCCAGCAGTGGTGGCACAGTGGATACGCAGTATTTT	CASSGGTVDTQYF
TRBV3-1/TRBV3-2	-	-	TRBJ2-2	TGTGCCACCAGTCTATCCGGGGTGGGCACCGGGGAGCTGTTTTTT	CATSLSGVGTGELFF
TRBV5-1	TRBD1	-	TRBJ2-1	TGCGCCAGCAGCTTGGGCCAGGGGGTTGTCAATGAGCAGTTCTTC	CASSLGQGVVNEQFF
TRBV28	-	-	TRBJ1-2	TGTGCCAGCAGTTCCCCCCGCTATGGCTACACCTTC	CASSSPRYGYTF
TRBV5-1	TRBD1	-	TRBJ1-6	TGCGCCAGCAGCCCAAGACAGGGCTATAATTCACCCCTCCACTTT	CASSPRQGYNSPLHF
TRBV6-4	TRBD2	-	TRBJ2-3	TGTGCCAGCAGTTCGCTAGCGGGAGGTGGGACAGATACGCAGTATTTT	CASSSLAGGGTDTQYF
TRBV14	TRBD1	-	TRBJ1-1	TGTGCCAGCAGCCACTGGGACAGGGGGCTGAACACTGAAGCTTTCTTT	CASSHWDRGLNTEAFF
TRBV25-1	-	-	TRBJ1-2	TGTGCCAGCAGTGAAGCAGGACTCTATGGCTACACCTTC	CASSEAGLYGYTF
TRBV7-2	-	-	TRBJ1-2	TGTGCCAGCAGCTATTTCAGGGGCACATCTAACTATGGCTACACCTTC	CASSYFRGTSNYGYTF
TRBV5-1	TRBD1	-	TRBJ1-4	TGCGCCAGCAGCGGGGGGACAGGGGCCCGAGGTGAAAAACTGTTTTTT	CASSGGTGARGEKLFF
TRBV7-2	TRBD2	few	TRBJ2-7	TGTGCCAGCAGCAAGGTCATAGCGGGAGGACGTCTACGAGAGCAGTACTTC	CASSKVIAGGRLREQYF
TRBV28	-	-	TRBJ2-7	TGTGCCAGCAGTTTCCGTTTTTTGGCCCGGCAGTACTTC	CASSFRFLARQYF
TRBV27	-	-	TRBJ1-2	TGTGCCAGCAGACAGGACGGAAGGAATGGCTACACCTTC	CASRQDGRNGYTF
TRBV7-8	-	few	TRBJ1-3	TGTGCCAGCACTCGAGGGGGTTTCTCTGGAAACACCATATATTTT	CASTRGGFSGNTIYF
TRBV12-5	-	-	TRBJ1-4	TGTGCTAGTGCCCGGGGGTTGGCAACTAATGAAAAACTGTTTTTT	CASARGLATNEKLFF
TRBV24-1	TRBD1	-	TRBJ2-1	TGTGCCACCAGTGACACCGGGACAGGGGCGCTGAGCTCCTACAATGAGCAGTTCTTC	CATSDTGTGALSSYNEQFF
TRBV5-6	-	-	TRBJ1-5	TGTGCCAGCAGCCGGTCGGTAGGGGGTATGGGCAATCAGCCCCAGCATTTT	CASSRSVGGMGNQPQHF
TRBV7-2	-	-	TRBJ1-5	TGTGCCAGCAACACTAGGGAGGGGAGCAATCAGCCCCAGCATTTT	CASNTREGSNQPQHF
TRBV18	-	-	TRBJ2-7	TGTGCCAGCGGAACAGGGCTGGACGAGCAGTACTTC	CASGTGLDEQYF
TRBV7-7	-	-	TRBJ2-2	TGTGCTAGCAGCCGAATTATGGGGAGCACCGGGGAGCTGTTTTTT	CASSRIMGSTGELFF
TRBV4-1	TRBD1	-	TRBJ2-1	TGCGCCAGCAGCCTAATTGGAACAGGGGGAAGCAATGAGCAGTTCTTC	CASSLIGTGGSNEQFF
TRBV5-6	TRBD2	-	TRBJ2-3	TGTGCCAGCAGCTTGCGAGGGACTAGGCGCGGAGATACGCAGTATTTT	CASSLRGTRRGDTQYF
TRBV5-1	TRBD1	few	TRBJ2-4	TGCGCCAGCAGCTTGGAGGCGACAGGGACCAAAAACATTCAGTACTTC	CASSLEATGTKNIQYF
TRBV19	TRBD1	-	TRBJ2-5	TGTGCCAGTAGTATCACCTCGGACAGGGAAGAGACCCAGTACTTC	CASSITSDREETQYF
TRBV5-1	-	-	TRBJ1-4	TGCGCCAGCAGCTTCCAACAGGGAAATAATGAAAAACTGTTTTTT	CASSFQQGNNEKLFF
TRBV24-1	TRBD1	-	TRBJ2-2	TGTGCCACCTCCGGGACAGGGATGTTGGGCGGGGAGCTGTTTTTT	CATSGTGMLGGELFF
TRBV2	TRBD1	-	TRBJ1-4	TGTGCCAGCAGAGCACAGGGGTTGGCTAATGAAAAACTGTTTTTT	CASRAQGLANEKLFF
TRBV7-2	-	-	TRBJ1-5	TGTGCCAGCAGCATCACAGGGCACACCCAGCCCCAGCATTTT	CASSITGHTQPQHF
TRBV7-9	TRBD2	-	TRBJ2-2	TGTGCCAGCAGCCGTGGGACTAGCGGGGGGCACCGTACCGGGGAGCTGTTTTTT	CASSRGTSGGHRTGELFF
TRBV3-1/TRBV3-2	-	-	TRBJ2-7	TGTGCCAGCAGCCGCGGACTCTCCTACGAGCAGTACTTC	CASSRGLSYEQYF
TRBV19	TRBD2	few	TRBJ2-7	TGTGCCAGTAGTAGAGCGGGAGGGCCCTACGAGCAGTACTTC	CASSRAGGPYEQYF
TRBV5-4	-	few	TRBJ2-1	TGTGCCAGCAGCGCCCGTGGGTCTGCGGGCGATGAGCAGTTCTTC	CASSARGSAGDEQFF
TRBV5-1	-	once	TRBJ2-1	TGCGCCAGCAGCTTGCGACAGGTGAATGAGCAGTTCTTC	CASSLRQVNEQFF
TRBV10-3	-	-	TRBJ2-1	TGTGCCATCAGTGAGTCGTTCGGGAGCTCCTACAATGAGCAGTTCTTC	CAISESFGSSYNEQFF
TRBV3-1/TRBV3-2	TRBD1	-	TRBJ1-4	TGTGCCAGCAGCCTCTGGACAGGGAGTAATGAAAAACTGTTTTTT	CASSLWTGSNEKLFF
TRBV28	TRBD1	-	TRBJ1-5	TGTGCCAGCAGTTCCCCCTCGGACAGGGGTCAGCCCCAGCATTTT	CASSSPSDRGQPQHF
TRBV4-2	TRBD2	few	TRBJ2-2	TGTGCCAGCAGCCAAGACCCTAGCGGGAGCGGTAACACCGGGGAGCTGTTTTTT	CASSQDPSGSGNTGELFF
TRBV4-3	-	-	TRBJ2-7	TGCGCCAGCAGCCAAGAATGGGGATCTGAGGGGCAGTACTTC	CASSQEWGSEGQYF
TRBV10-1	-	-	TRBJ1-5	TGCGCCAGCAGTGAGAACCGAGATCAGCCCCAGCATTTT	CASSENRDQPQHF
TRBV5-5	-	-	TRBJ2-3	TGTGCCAGCAGCACAGGGTACACAGATACGCAGTATTTT	CASSTGYTDTQYF
TRBV27	-	-	TRBJ2-3	TGTGCCAGCAGTTCTAGAGGAACGCACTTCACAGATACGCAGTATTTT	CASSSRGTHFTDTQYF
TRBV18	-	once	TRBJ1-2	TGTGCCAGCTCCCGGACTGGGACTGACTATGGCTACACCTTC	CASSRTGTDYGYTF
TRBV2	TRBD1	-	TRBJ2-7	TGTGCCAGAACCGGCGGGACAGGGGCAGGAGAGCAGTACTTC	CARTGGTGAGEQYF
TRBV6-2/TRBV6-3	-	-	TRBJ2-5	TGTGCCAGCAGTTTAGGGGAAGTGGGAGAGACCCAGTACTTC	CASSLGEVGETQYF
TRBV18	-	-	TRBJ1-1	TGTGCCAGCTCACCATCCACAGGGATGAACACTGAAGCTTTCTTT	CASSPSTGMNTEAFF